What follows are 24 T cell receptor beta chains derived from one specimen sequenced in a study of T cell responses to AZD1222 COVID-19 vaccine. Libraries were prepared by immunoSEQ multiplex PCR; TCRdb keeps only in-frame clonotypes and omits some of them. The sample yields more than 95,000 clones, around 87% seen once. The material sequenced was peripheral blood, taken on day 0 of AZD1222 vaccination. These receptors were obtained from an adult in good health.

V usage is TRBV19 and J usage is TRBJ1-2, with TRBD1 matching 9 bases. The CDR3 spans 13 residues. Trimming cost V 8 bases and J 3 bases; bases outside gene matches: 4. Germline V gene lookup returns CDR1 LNHDA and CDR2 SQIVND (reference sequence). Written as DNA, the CDR3 is TGTGCCAGTGGGACAGGGACTTACTATGGCTACACCTTC. It translates to CASGTGTYYGYTF.

This rearrangement joins TRBV6-5 to TRBJ2-2, with a possible D match to TRBD2 (5 bases). Trimming removed 3 bases from V and 6 bases from J, with 11 bases in between. This CDR3 comprises 14 residues. Germline CDR1 is MNHEY and CDR2 is SVGAGI. The CDR3 protein is CASSYNRGAGELFF. The CDR3 region has the DNA TGTGCCAGCAGTTATAATCGGGGAGCCGGGGAGCTGTTTTTT.

The chain carries TRBV7-8 and TRBJ1-1, with a possible D match to TRBD1 (6 bases). V lost 4 bases to trimming and J lost 1 base, with 13 bases between them. This CDR3 contains 15 residues. Germline assignment: CDR1 SGHVS and CDR2 FQNEAQ. CDR3 loop: CASSSWTEGNTEAFF. CDR3 DNA: TGTGCCAGCAGCTCCTGGACAGAGGGGAACACTGAAGCTTTCTTT.

This clone was seen a handful of times. The genes are TRBV7-9 and TRBJ1-5; 7 bases are a match to TRBD1. There are 14 residues in the CDR3. The J segment lost 4 bases and the V segment lost 5 bases, leaving 5 bases of the junction unmatched. Germline CDR1 SEHNR, CDR2 FQNEAQ (reference sequence). CDR3 coding DNA: TGTGCCAGCAGCCCTGGGACAGTGAATCAGCCCCAGCATTTT. It specifies CASSPGTVNQPQHF.

This chain links TRBV27 with TRBJ1-2; 7 positions agree with TRBD1. With V trimmed by 6 bases and J by 6 bases, 7 bases remained unmatched. The germline V gene encodes CDR1 MNHEY and CDR2 SMNVEV (reference sequence). This CDR3 comprises 13 residues. CDR3 DNA: TGTGCCAGCAGCCCTACCACAGGGGATGGCTACACCTTC. Protein sequence: CASSPTTGDGYTF.

This clone showed up just once. The chain has TRBV7-8 and TRBJ2-5, with D unclear. The CDR3 contains 13 residues. In germline, CDR1 is SGHVS, CDR2 FQNEAQ. Trimming pared 2 bases from V and 4 bases from J, leaving 8 bases between. The CDR3 protein is CASSLSGPETQYF. Here the CDR3 DNA reads TGTGCCAGCAGCTTAAGTGGTCCAGAGACCCAGTACTTC.

The gene calls are TRBV18 and TRBJ2-1; 7 positions agree with TRBD2. This CDR3 spans 16 amino acids. Germline CDR1 KGHSH, CDR2 LQKENI. The ends lost 0 bases at V and 10 bases at J; junction bases unmatched: 12. The CDR3 reads CASSPPGGTLLREQFF. CDR3 bases: TGTGCCAGCTCACCACCGGGGGGGACGCTCCTTCGGGAGCAGTTCTTC.

This clone was observed a handful of times. Other DNA sequences in this specimen translate into the identical CDR3. This chain joins TRBV9 and TRBJ2-7; D tentatively fits TRBD1 or TRBD2 (5 bases each). Trimming cost V 0 bases and J 2 bases, with 9 bases left between them. This CDR3 has 14 residues. Germline V lookup: CDR1 SGDLS, CDR2 YYNGEE. CDR3 coding DNA: TGTGCCAGCAGCGTAGTGGGGGATGCCTACGAGCAGTACTTC. This sequence encodes CASSVVGDAYEQYF.

CDR3 in DNA: TGTGCCATCAGTGACACGACAGTCGCCACTGAAGCTTTCTTT. This encodes CAISDTTVATEAFF. The V call is TRBV10-3, the J call TRBJ1-1; possibly TRBD1 for D (5 bases). The CDR3 has 14 residues. Between the trimmed V and J ends, which lost 3 bases and 4 bases, there was a span of 12 bases. CDR1 and CDR2 (germline): ENHRY, SYGVKD.

The chain recombines TRBV28 with TRBJ1-2, with D uncertain. Deletions cut 4 bases from V and 8 bases from J, with 17 bases between. Germline loops: CDR1 MDHEN, CDR2 SYDVKM. The CDR3 loop spans 14 amino acids. The CDR3 loop is CASSSSRRAHGYTF. The DNA for the CDR3 is TGTGCCAGCAGTTCGTCCAGGCGAGCCCACGGCTACACCTTC.

This clone was seen repeatedly, ten times or more. The V gene is TRBV19, the J gene TRBJ1-5; no firm D call. Trimming cost V 8 bases and J 4 bases, with 15 bases left between them. Per germline, CDR1 LNHDA and CDR2 SQIVND (reference sequence). The CDR3 runs 14 residues. CDR3 in amino acids: CASQWKGTNQPQHF. CDR3 DNA sequence: TGTGCCAGTCAATGGAAGGGAACGAATCAGCCCCAGCATTTT.

This chain uses TRBV10-3 with TRBJ2-1; 8 positions match TRBD2. Germline V gene sequence: CDR1 ENHRY, CDR2 SYGVKD. This CDR3 spans 16 amino acids. Trimming removed 4 bases from V and 8 bases from J; junction bases left unmatched: 13. CDR3 protein: CAISVRSGSAIHEQFF. CDR3 DNA sequence: TGTGCCATCAGTGTGCGAAGCGGGAGCGCCATACATGAGCAGTTCTTC.

A remark on this clone: The sample contains more than one DNA sequence encoding this CDR3. The rearrangement joins TRBV12-3 or TRBV12-4 to TRBJ2-2; unclear D gene. Between the trimmed V and J ends, which lost 3 bases and 5 bases, there was a span of 4 bases. The CDR3 runs to 12 residues. CDR3 nucleotides: TGTGCCAGCAGTTTTGGGACCGGGGAGCTGTTTTTT. Translating gives CASSFGTGELFF.

This clone was detected a few times. This chain joins TRBV15 and TRBJ2-7; weak D call: TRBD1 (6 bases). The germline gives CDR1 LNHNV, CDR2 YYDKDF (reference sequence). V shed 0 bases and J shed 0 bases, with 9 bases lying between them. The CDR3 is 15 amino acids. The CDR3 is CATSRDQGTSYEQYF. The CDR3 nucleotides read TGTGCCACCAGCAGAGATCAGGGGACCTCCTACGAGCAGTACTTC.

The count of this clone is one. The chain joins TRBV2 to TRBJ2-3; D is uncertain. The CDR3 is 10 residues long. V lost 0 bases, J lost 11 bases, and 3 bases lay in between. Germline CDR1 reads SNHLY; CDR2 reads FYNNEI. The CDR3: CASSEAQQYF. For the CDR3, the DNA is TGTGCCAGCAGTGAAGCCCAGCAGTATTTT.

The chain uses TRBV19 and TRBJ1-2, with 9 bases identical to TRBD1. Germline V gene data show CDR1 as LNHDA and CDR2 as SQIVND (reference sequence). V dropped 5 bases and J dropped 8; count of bases not matched to a gene: 6. CDR3 length: 13 amino acids. CDR3 loop: CASSLGQGRGYTF. Written as DNA, the CDR3 is TGTGCCAGTAGTTTGGGACAGGGACGGGGCTACACCTTC.

This sequence joins TRBV28 and TRBJ2-1, with a tentative D call TRBD1 (6 bases). Germline V gene lookup returns CDR1 MDHEN and CDR2 SYDVKM. This CDR3 spans 14 amino acids. With 3 bases removed from V and 5 bases from J, the gap between germline ends came to 11 bases. CDR3 bases: TGTGCCAGCAGTTTCCGCCACAGGGACAATGAGCAGTTCTTC. Translation: CASSFRHRDNEQFF.

The chain is built from TRBV6-6 and TRBJ2-7; 10 bases are shared with TRBD2. Trimming took 5 bases from V and 0 from J; bases not matched to a gene: 4. Germline assignment: CDR1 MNHNY and CDR2 SVGAGI (reference sequence). This CDR3 has 15 residues. Here the CDR3 DNA reads TGTGCCAGCAGTCACGGGACTAGCGACTCCTACGAGCAGTACTTC. It specifies CASSHGTSDSYEQYF.

The chain's CDR3 is CASSYSGGGTEAFF. In nucleotides, the CDR3 is TGTGCCAGCAGTTACTCTGGGGGGGGGACTGAAGCTTTCTTT. This chain connects TRBV6-5 to TRBJ1-1; a possible D gene is TRBD1 (5 bases). V was cut by 0 bases and J by 5 bases, with 10 bases left in between. The CDR3 runs 14 residues. Germline V gene data show CDR1 as MNHEY and CDR2 as SVGAGI.

This clone was seen a single time. The genes are TRBV3-1 (or the pseudogene TRBV3-2) and TRBJ1-4; 8 nucleotides agree with TRBD1. The CDR3 consists of 16 residues. Germline V gene sequence: CDR1 LGHDT, CDR2 YNNKEL (reference sequence). V lost 3 bases and J lost 10; bases outside the gene matches: 13. CDR3 protein: CASSQTDRGGAGKLFF. The CDR3 coding sequence is TGTGCCAGCAGCCAGACCGACAGGGGAGGGGCGGGAAAACTGTTTTTT.

The chain combines TRBV19 with TRBJ1-5; 7 bases match TRBD1. The V segment lost 6 bases and the J segment 4 bases; nucleotides outside the gene matches: 12. Germline CDR1 and CDR2: LNHDA and SQIVND (reference sequence). CDR3 size: 16 residues. The CDR3 sequence is CASSSPGQLENQPQHF. The CDR3 DNA follows: TGTGCCAGTAGCTCACCGGGACAGTTGGAGAATCAGCCCCAGCATTTT.

V and J are TRBV13 and TRBJ1-2, with D unclear. V lost 3 bases, J lost 5 bases, and 7 bases lay in between. The CDR3 loop spans 12 amino acids. Per the germline V gene, CDR1 is PRHDT and CDR2 is FYEKMQ (reference sequence). CDR3: CASSLGRYGYTF. DNA of the CDR3: TGTGCCAGCAGCTTGGGTCGGTATGGCTACACCTTC.

This clone was observed once. The rearrangement links TRBV4-3 to TRBJ2-1; D is uncertain. The germline V gene encodes CDR1 LGHNA and CDR2 YSLEER. V lost 1 base to trimming and J lost 8 bases, with 12 bases between them. CDR3 length: 14 residues. This chain's CDR3 is CASSQGSSTDEQFF. In DNA form, the CDR3 reads TGCGCCAGCAGCCAAGGATCCAGCACGGATGAGCAGTTCTTC.

This chain uses TRBV27 with TRBJ1-1; 9 nucleotides line up with TRBD1. V shed 6 bases, J shed 4 bases, and the junction held 3 bases outside the gene matches. This CDR3 has 13 amino acids. Looked up from germline, CDR1 is MNHEY and CDR2 is SMNVEV (reference sequence). The CDR3 sequence is CASRWTGVTEAFF. For the CDR3, the DNA is TGTGCCAGCAGATGGACAGGGGTCACTGAAGCTTTCTTT.